This record covers a single T cell receptor beta chain. The antigen is not known. Germline CDR1 reads LNHDA; CDR2 reads SQIVND (reference sequence). The V gene lost 5 bases and the J gene lost 0 bases, with 8 bases spanning the gap. The CDR3 has 14 amino acids. The entry originates in a study of shared clonotypes between healthy human individuals. Genomic DNA of each subset was evenly split across several immunoSEQ plates. Roughly 30,000 T cell genomes, or approximately 300 ng DNA, went into replicate PCRs of unsorted PBMC. Sequenced by immunoSEQ multiplex PCR; TCRdb stores in-frame clones only, minus some. This sample has hundreds of thousands of clones, with 70% to 80% found just once. Overall study results and limits: Only blood was sampled; tissue repertoires likely differ.

The sample was PBMCs. This receptor was taken from a woman aged 40 to 50 in good health. Some clones in this sample may be carry-over from other donors' samples. The chain employs TRBV19 and TRBJ2-1, with unresolved D. The CDR3 reads CASSGVSSYNEQFF. The CDR3 region has the DNA TGTGCCAGTAGTGGGGTGAGCTCCTACAATGAGCAGTTCTTC.